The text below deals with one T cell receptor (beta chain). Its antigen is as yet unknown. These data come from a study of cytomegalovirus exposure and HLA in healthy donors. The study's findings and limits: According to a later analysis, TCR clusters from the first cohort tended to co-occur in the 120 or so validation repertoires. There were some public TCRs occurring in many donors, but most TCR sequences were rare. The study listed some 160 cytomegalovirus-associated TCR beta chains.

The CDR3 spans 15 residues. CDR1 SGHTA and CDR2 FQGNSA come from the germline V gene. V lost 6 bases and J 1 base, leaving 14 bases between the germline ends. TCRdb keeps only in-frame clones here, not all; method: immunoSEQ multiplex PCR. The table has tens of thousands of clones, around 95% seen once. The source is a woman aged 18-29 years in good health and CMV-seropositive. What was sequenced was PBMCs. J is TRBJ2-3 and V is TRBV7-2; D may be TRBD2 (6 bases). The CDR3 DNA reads TGTGCCAGCAGTCCCTTCGGGGGAGGCACAGATACGCAGTATTTT. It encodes CASSPFGGGTDTQYF.